This entry features one T cell receptor beta chain sequence. What this receptor recognizes is not known. Base qualities were left out, and no much larger clone turns up one base away. Library generation was performed with the immunoSEQ multiplex PCR assay. Using reverse primers that targeted J gene segments together with forward primers that targeted V gene segments, the TR loci were amplified in a multiplexed PCR. The amplified CDR3 regions were sequenced using the Illumina HiSeq System. The paper's processing steps were these. A nearest-neighbour algorithm merged closely related reads to remove PCR and sequencing errors and collapse data into unique sequences. Repertoires were summarised in terms of clonality and T cell density, with T cell density defined as TR molecules per amount of genomic DNA input. Public TRs were defined as CDR3 amino acid sequences in at least 80% of unsorted samples, then tested for differential abundance between coeliac and control samples. Every lamina propria sample was checked against a list of around 220 published gliadin-specific TRB sequences. Differences in clonality and density between disease groups were tested by Kruskal-Wallis tests, followed by Dunn post-tests. TCRdb carries this immuneACCESS record with in-frame sequences only. Its versions omit some clonotypes, under half of them owing to an unresolved V gene in the studies checked, with the rest unexplained. V, J and clone size are those of that table, while D and trimming were read from the DNA. Counted in this sample were around 5,700 clones; less than 75% of them appeared once. The top ten hold 7% to 9.5% of the sample.

Cells were frozen in aliquots of around 500,000 in DMSO/FBS in liquid nitrogen, and a single aliquot from each fraction was used for sequencing. Every one of the 30 study patients had an endoscopy and a small intestinal biopsy. Lamina propria cells were released by collagenase digestion of the biopsy tissue remaining after intraepithelial cell isolation. Genomic DNA was extracted from frozen unsorted cell fractions using the Qiagen DNeasy blood extraction kit. The source of the sample is a study of coeliac disease (dated by TCRdb to 2021 to 2024). A note on the overall study: Coeliac patients were classed as newly diagnosed active disease, refractory coeliac disease type I, or disease controlled by a gluten-free diet. Next-generation sequencing of rearranged TRB and TRG CDR3 regions was used on small intestinal lymphocyte fractions taken from coeliac and non-coeliac patients. TRB sequencing was successfully performed on samples from under 35 subjects, among which 24 paired bulk unsorted intraepithelial and lamina propria cell samples were included. Because high-resolution HLA typing was not available, biased TRBV7-2 usage was queried as a proof of principle. Of the approximately 30 patients in the full study, roughly 22 had coeliac disease confirmed by serology and 8 were controls with non-small intestinal disorders. The study set out to describe the TR repertoires of small intestinal T cells in active coeliac disease, refractory type I coeliac disease, and coeliac disease treated with a gluten-free diet. Study-wide findings and limitations: The separation of intraepithelial from lamina propria cells did not yield high-purity fractions, so cross-contamination between compartments was possible. TRB and TRG repertoires of active coeliac intraepithelial and lamina propria samples showed lower clonality than controls, suggesting recruitment of diverse T cells. In the authors' view, the approach was unsuitable for unbiased detection of gliadin-specific T cells, since gliadin-specific T cells are scarce and rarely shared between patients. Published gliadin-specific TRB sequences appeared in about 50% of the 18 coeliac lamina propria samples but only 1 of 6 controls. TRB repertoires were mostly private, with most amino acid sequences found in only one sample, and V-gene usage showed no significant difference between disease groups.

Spanning cysteine to phenylalanine, the CDR3 consists of 13 amino acids. Only the CDR3 part of the read is kept: 39 bases, read in frame from the first base. V was cut back by 6 bases and J by 5 bases, leaving a gap of 13 bases between them. The germline V gene supplies CDR1 SGHAT and CDR2 FQNNGV. This TCR was sampled from a man between 70 and 80 years old with active celiac disease. Sequencing was performed on lymphocytes from the gut lamina propria. The sample's cell subset or site label, in plain terms: lamina propria cell (LPC) fraction of small intestinal biopsy. This receptor chain uses TRBV11-2 and TRBJ2-5; a tentative D call is TRBD1 (5 bases match). The nucleotide sequence reads TGTGCCAGCAGTAGAGCAGGGATGGAGACCCAGTACTTC. Its protein is CASSRAGMETQYF.